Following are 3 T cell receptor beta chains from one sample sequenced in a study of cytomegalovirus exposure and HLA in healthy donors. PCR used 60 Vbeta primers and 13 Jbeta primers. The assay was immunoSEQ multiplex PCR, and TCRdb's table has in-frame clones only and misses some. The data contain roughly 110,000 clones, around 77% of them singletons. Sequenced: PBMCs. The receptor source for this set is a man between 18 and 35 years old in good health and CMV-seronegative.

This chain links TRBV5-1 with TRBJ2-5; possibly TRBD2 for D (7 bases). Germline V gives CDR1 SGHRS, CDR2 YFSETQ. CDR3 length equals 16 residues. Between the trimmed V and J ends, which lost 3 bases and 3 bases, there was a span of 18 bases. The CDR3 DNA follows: TGCGCCAGCAGCTGGGAGGGGACAAGACAAAAAGAGACCCAGTACTTC. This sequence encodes CASSWEGTRQKETQYF.

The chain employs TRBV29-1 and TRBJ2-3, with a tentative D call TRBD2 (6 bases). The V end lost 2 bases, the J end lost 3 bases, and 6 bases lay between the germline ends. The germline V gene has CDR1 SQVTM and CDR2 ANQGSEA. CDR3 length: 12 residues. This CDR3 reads CSVESGTDTQYF. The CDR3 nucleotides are TGCAGCGTTGAAAGCGGGACAGATACGCAGTATTTT.

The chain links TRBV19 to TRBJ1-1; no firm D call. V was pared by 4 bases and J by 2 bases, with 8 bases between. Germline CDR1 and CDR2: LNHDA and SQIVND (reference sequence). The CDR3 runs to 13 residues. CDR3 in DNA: TGTGCCAGTAGTAACGCAGTTAACACTGAAGCTTTCTTT. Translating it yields CASSNAVNTEAFF.